The clone carrying this T cell receptor (beta chain) was found once. The repertoire was sequenced with immunoSEQ multiplex PCR; TCRdb's copy has only in-frame clones and lacks some. Of about 150,000 clones detected, around 90% appear once; the ten largest clones hold about 5%. Germline CDR1 reads LGHDT; CDR2 reads YNNKEL (reference sequence). The V end was cut by 0 bases, the J end by 2 bases, with 10 bases between. The CDR3 sequence is 16 residues long. This sample was included in a study of blood T cell repertoires in COVID-19. Across the study: Sites across the United States, Italy and Spain contributed samples from acute and convalescent COVID-19. Nucleic acid was either cDNA or gDNA, and it came from T cells, B-cell-depleted T cells, or PBMCs.

This TCR came from a human donor in a cohort sampled during active COVID-19. The chain uses TRBV3-1 (or the pseudogene TRBV3-2) and TRBJ2-2; no reliable D call. Sequenced: peripheral blood. The CDR3 here is CASSQDVAGNTGELFF. The CDR3 DNA follows: TGTGCCAGCAGCCAAGATGTCGCCGGTAACACCGGGGAGCTGTTTTTT.